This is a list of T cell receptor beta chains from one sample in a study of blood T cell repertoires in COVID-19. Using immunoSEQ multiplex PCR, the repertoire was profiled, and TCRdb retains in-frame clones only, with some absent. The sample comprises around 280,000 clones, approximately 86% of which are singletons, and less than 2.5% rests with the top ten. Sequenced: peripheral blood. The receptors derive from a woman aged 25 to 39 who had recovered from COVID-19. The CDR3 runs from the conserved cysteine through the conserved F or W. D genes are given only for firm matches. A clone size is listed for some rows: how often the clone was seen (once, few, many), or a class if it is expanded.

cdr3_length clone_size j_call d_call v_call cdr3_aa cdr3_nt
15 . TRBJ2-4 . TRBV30 CAWSAGATGKDIQYF TGTGCCTGGAGTGCGGGAGCGACAGGGAAGGACATTCAGTACTTC
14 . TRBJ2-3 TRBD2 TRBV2 CASWRGTSTDTQYF TGTGCCAGCTGGCGGGGGACCAGCACAGATACGCAGTATTTT
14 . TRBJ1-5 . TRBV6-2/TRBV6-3 CASSYIQGSQPQHF TGTGCCAGCAGTTACATACAGGGTAGCCAGCCCCAGCATTTT
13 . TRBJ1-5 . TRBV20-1 CSASWGRDQPQHF TGCAGTGCTAGTTGGGGGAGGGATCAGCCCCAGCATTTT
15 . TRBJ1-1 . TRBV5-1 CASSLARAGGTEAFF TGCGCCAGCAGCTTAGCCAGGGCGGGGGGTACTGAAGCTTTCTTT
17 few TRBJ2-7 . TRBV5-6 CASSLVAAGAISYEQYF TGTGCCAGCAGCTTGGTTGCCGCAGGGGCAATTTCCTACGAGCAGTACTTC
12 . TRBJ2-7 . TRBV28 CASSYQGGEQYF TGTGCCAGCAGTTATCAGGGGGGAGAGCAGTACTTC
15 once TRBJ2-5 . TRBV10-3 CAISGRGQYQETQYF TGTGCCATCAGTGGCAGGGGTCAGTACCAAGAGACCCAGTACTTC
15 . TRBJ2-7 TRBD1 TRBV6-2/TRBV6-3 CASSYSSQGAAEQYF TGTGCCAGCAGTTACTCGTCCCAGGGGGCGGCGGAGCAGTACTTC
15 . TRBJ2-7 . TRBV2 CASSESRQGPYEQYF TGTGCCAGCAGTGAAAGTAGGCAGGGGCCCTACGAGCAGTACTTC
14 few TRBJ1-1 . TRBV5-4 CASSLTGLYTEAFF TGTGCCAGCAGCTTAACAGGGTTGTACACTGAAGCTTTCTTT
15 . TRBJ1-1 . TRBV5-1 CASSLGPRENTEAFF TGCGCCAGCAGCCTGGGTCCCAGGGAGAACACTGAAGCTTTCTTT
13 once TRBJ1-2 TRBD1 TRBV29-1 CSVENRDRDGYTF TGCAGCGTTGAAAACCGGGACAGGGACGGCTACACCTTC
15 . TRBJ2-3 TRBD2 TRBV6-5 CASSRLAGSTDTQYF TGTGCCAGCAGCCGACTAGCGGGGAGCACAGATACGCAGTATTTT
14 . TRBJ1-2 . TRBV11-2 CASSLNREYYGYTF TGTGCCAGCAGCTTAAACAGGGAATACTATGGCTACACCTTC
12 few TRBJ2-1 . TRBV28 CASSPFYNEQFF TGTGCCAGCAGTCCCTTCTACAATGAGCAGTTCTTC
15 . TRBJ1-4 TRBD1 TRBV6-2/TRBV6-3 CASSYSGQGIEKLFF TGTGCCAGCAGTTACTCGGGACAGGGGATTGAAAAACTGTTTTTT
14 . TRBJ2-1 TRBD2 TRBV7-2 CASSLSSKGGEQFF TGTGCCAGCAGCTTATCAAGCAAGGGAGGGGAGCAGTTCTTC
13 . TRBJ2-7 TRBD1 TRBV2 CASGTDVAYEQYF TGTGCCAGCGGGACAGACGTGGCCTACGAGCAGTACTTC
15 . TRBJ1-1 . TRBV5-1 CASSLMRQPNTEAFF TGCGCCAGCAGCTTGATGCGACAGCCGAACACTGAAGCTTTCTTT
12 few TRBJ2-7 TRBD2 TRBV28 CASRGGSYEQYF TGTGCCAGCAGGGGGGGGTCCTACGAGCAGTACTTC
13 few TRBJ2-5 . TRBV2 CASSITSQETQYF TGTGCCAGCAGTATAACTAGCCAAGAGACCCAGTACTTC
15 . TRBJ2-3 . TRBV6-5 CASSSQGFPSDTQYF TGTGCCAGCAGTTCCCAGGGTTTTCCGTCAGATACGCAGTATTTT
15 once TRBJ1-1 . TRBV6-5 CASSYSEGGNTEAFF TGTGCCAGCAGTTACTCGGAAGGGGGGAACACTGAAGCTTTCTTT
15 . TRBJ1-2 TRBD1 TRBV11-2 CASSPRGQGSYGYTF TGTGCCAGCAGCCCGAGGGGGCAGGGTAGCTATGGCTACACCTTC
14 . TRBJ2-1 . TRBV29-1 CSVEGGAGDNEQFF TGCAGCGTTGAAGGCGGGGCTGGAGACAATGAGCAGTTCTTC
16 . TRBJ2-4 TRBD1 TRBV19 CASSIPTGVTKNIQYF TGTGCCAGTAGTATACCTACAGGGGTAACCAAAAACATTCAGTACTTC
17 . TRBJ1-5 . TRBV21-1 CASSKENRTAENQPQHF TGTGCCAGCAGCAAAGAGAATAGAACAGCAGAAAATCAGCCCCAGCATTTT
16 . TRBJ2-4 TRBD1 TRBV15 CATSSQGGRAKNIQYF TGTGCCACCAGCAGCCAAGGGGGCCGAGCCAAAAACATTCAGTACTTC
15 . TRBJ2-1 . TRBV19 CASSIDLSAYNEQFF TGTGCCAGTAGTATAGATCTGAGTGCCTACAATGAGCAGTTCTTC
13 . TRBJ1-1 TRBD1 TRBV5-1 CASSLERGLWSFF TGCGCCAGCAGCTTGGAGAGGGGGCTCTGGTCTTTCTTT
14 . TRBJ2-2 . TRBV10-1 CASSVQGDTGELFF TGCGCCAGCAGTGTACAGGGTGACACCGGGGAGCTGTTTTTT
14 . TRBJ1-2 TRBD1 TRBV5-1 CASSLGDRGRGYTF TGCGCCAGCAGCTTGGGCGACAGGGGAAGAGGCTACACCTTC
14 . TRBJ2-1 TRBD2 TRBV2 CASSPQRGYNEQFF TGTGCCAGCAGTCCCCAGCGGGGGTACAATGAGCAGTTCTTC
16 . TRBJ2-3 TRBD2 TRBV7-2 CASSLGLAGSTDTQYF TGTGCCAGCAGCTTAGGACTAGCGGGGAGCACAGATACGCAGTATTTT
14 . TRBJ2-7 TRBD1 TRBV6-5 CATRGTGHPYEQYF TGTGCCACAAGAGGGACAGGGCACCCCTACGAGCAGTACTTC
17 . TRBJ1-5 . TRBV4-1 CASSLEGGGVGNQPQHF TGCGCCAGCAGCCTGGAAGGAGGGGGGGTAGGTAATCAGCCCCAGCATTTT
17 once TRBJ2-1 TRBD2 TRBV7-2 CASSTSSGARSYNEQFF TGTGCCAGCAGCACTAGTAGCGGGGCGAGGTCCTACAATGAGCAGTTCTTC
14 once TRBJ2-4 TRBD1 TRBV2 CASSRDRRLAIQYF TGTGCCAGCAGTCGGGACAGGCGTCTGGCCATTCAGTACTTC
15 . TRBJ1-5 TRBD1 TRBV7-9 CASSSGQGVRQPQHF TGTGCCAGCAGCTCGGGGCAGGGGGTCCGTCAGCCCCAGCATTTT
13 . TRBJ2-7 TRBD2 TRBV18 CASSQLAGGEQYF TGTGCCAGCTCACAATTAGCGGGAGGGGAGCAGTACTTC
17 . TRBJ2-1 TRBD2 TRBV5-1 CASSLVAGGSSYNEQFF TGCGCCAGCAGCTTGGTGGCGGGGGGAAGCTCCTACAATGAGCAGTTCTTC
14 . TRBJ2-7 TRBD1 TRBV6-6 CASSYRDRAYEQYF TGTGCCAGCAGTTACCGGGACAGGGCCTACGAGCAGTACTTC
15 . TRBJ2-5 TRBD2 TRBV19 CASSRGTRGGETQYF TGTGCCAGTAGCCGGGGGACTAGAGGGGGAGAGACCCAGTACTTC
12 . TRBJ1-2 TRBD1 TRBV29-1 CSATGTGTSYTF TGCAGCGCCACCGGGACAGGGACGAGCTACACCTTC
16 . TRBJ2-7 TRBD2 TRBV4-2 CASSQDGTSGAYEQYF TGTGCCAGCAGCCAAGATGGGACTAGCGGGGCCTACGAGCAGTACTTC
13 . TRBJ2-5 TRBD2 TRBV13 CASSMRGARTQYF TGTGCCAGCAGCATGCGGGGGGCTCGGACCCAGTACTTC
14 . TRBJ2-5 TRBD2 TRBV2 CASDRLAGRETQYF TGTGCCAGTGACCGACTAGCGGGGCGGGAGACCCAGTACTTC
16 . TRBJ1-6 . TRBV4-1 CASSQEKGAGGSPLHF TGCGCCAGCAGCCAAGAGAAAGGGGCCGGTGGTTCACCCCTCCACTTT
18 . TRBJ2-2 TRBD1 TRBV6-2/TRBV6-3 CASSPLSGGFANTGELFF TGTGCCAGCAGCCCTCTATCAGGGGGTTTTGCGAACACCGGGGAGCTGTTTTTT
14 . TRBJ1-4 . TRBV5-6 CASSSGWANEKLFF TGTGCCAGCAGCTCGGGGTGGGCTAATGAAAAACTGTTTTTT
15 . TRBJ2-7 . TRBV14 CASSQDSNSLYEQYF TGTGCCAGCAGCCAAGATTCAAACAGCCTCTACGAGCAGTACTTC
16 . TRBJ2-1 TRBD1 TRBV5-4 CASSFGTGYPDNEQFF TGTGCCAGCAGCTTTGGGACAGGGTACCCCGACAATGAGCAGTTCTTC
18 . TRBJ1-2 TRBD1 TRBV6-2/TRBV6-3 CASSYPTGGSYARYGYTF TGTGCCAGCAGTTACCCGACAGGGGGGTCTTATGCTCGCTATGGCTACACCTTC
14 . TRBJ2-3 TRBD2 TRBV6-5 CASRTSGSEITQYF TGTGCCAGCAGGACTAGCGGGAGTGAGATCACGCAGTATTTT
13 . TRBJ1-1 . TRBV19 CASTGGLATEAFF TGTGCCAGTACCGGCGGACTGGCCACTGAAGCTTTCTTT
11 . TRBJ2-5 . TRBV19 CASSRGETQYF TGTGCCAGTAGTAGAGGGGAGACCCAGTACTTC
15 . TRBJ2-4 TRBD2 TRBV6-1 CASSEVLAGGDIQYF TGTGCCAGCAGTGAAGTACTAGCGGGAGGGGACATTCAGTACTTC
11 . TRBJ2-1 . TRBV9 CASSVPGEQFF TGTGCCAGCAGCGTCCCAGGCGAGCAGTTCTTC